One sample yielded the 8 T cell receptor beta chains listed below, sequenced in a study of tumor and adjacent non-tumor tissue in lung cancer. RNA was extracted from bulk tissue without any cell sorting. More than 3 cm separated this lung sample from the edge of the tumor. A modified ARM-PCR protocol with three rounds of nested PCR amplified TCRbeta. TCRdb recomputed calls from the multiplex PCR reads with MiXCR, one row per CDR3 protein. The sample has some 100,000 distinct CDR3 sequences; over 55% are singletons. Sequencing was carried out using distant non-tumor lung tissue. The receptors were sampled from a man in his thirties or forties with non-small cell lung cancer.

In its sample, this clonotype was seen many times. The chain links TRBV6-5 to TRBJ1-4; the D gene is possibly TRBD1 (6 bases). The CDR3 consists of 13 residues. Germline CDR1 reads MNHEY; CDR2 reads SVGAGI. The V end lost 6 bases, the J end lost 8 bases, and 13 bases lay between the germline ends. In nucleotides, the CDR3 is TGTGCCAGCAGCCTCGCGGGGGGCGAAAAACTGTTTTTT. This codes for CASSLAGGEKLFF.

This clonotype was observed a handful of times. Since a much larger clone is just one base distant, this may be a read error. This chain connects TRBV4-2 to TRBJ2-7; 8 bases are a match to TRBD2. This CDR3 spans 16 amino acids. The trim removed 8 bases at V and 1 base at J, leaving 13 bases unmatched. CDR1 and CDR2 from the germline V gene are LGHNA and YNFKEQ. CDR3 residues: CASGRGVAGQSYEQYF. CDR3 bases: TGTGCCAGCGGCCGAGGGGTAGCGGGGCAATCCTACGAGCAGTACTTC.

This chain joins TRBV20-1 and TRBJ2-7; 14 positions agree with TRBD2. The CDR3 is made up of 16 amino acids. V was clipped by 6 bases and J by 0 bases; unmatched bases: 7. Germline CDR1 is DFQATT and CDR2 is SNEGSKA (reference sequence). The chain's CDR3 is CSAWTSGGLSSYEQYF. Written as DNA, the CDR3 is TGCAGTGCCTGGACTAGCGGGGGGTTAAGCTCCTACGAGCAGTACTTC.

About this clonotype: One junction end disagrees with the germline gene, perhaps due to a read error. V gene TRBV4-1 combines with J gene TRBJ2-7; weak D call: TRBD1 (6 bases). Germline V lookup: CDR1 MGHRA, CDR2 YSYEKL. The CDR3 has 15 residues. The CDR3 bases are TGCGCCAGCAGCCAAGACCCAGGGGCATGCTGCGAGCAGTACTTT. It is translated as CASSQDPGACCEQYF.

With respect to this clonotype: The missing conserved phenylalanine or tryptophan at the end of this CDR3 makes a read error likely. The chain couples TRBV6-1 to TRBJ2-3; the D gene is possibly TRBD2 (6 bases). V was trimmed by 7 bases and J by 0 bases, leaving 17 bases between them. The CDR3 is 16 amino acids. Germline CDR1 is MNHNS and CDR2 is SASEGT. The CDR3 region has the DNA TGTGCCAGCAACGGGAGACTAGTGTCTAGCACAGATACGCAGTATTAT. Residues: CASNGRLVSSTDTQYY.

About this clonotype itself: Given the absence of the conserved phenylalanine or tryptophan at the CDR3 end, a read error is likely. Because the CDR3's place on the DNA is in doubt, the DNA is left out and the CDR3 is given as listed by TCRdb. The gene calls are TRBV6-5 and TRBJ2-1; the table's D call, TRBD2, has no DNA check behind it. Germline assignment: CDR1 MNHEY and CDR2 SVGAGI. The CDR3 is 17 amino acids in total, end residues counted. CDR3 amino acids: CASSLRTSGRAAFEQFS.

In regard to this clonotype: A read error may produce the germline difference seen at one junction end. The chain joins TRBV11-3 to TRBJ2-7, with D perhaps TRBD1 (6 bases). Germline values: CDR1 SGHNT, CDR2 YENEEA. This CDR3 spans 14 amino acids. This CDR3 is CACSAEGDHYEQYF. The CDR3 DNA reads TGTGCCTGCAGCGCAGAGGGGGATCACTACGAGCAGTATTTC.

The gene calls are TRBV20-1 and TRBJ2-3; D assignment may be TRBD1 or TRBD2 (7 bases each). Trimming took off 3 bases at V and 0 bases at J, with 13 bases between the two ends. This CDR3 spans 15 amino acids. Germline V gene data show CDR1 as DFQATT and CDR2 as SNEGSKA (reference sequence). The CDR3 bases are TGCAGTGCTAGCAGGGGGGGAGCTAGCACAGATACGCAGTATTTT. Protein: CSASRGGASTDTQYF.